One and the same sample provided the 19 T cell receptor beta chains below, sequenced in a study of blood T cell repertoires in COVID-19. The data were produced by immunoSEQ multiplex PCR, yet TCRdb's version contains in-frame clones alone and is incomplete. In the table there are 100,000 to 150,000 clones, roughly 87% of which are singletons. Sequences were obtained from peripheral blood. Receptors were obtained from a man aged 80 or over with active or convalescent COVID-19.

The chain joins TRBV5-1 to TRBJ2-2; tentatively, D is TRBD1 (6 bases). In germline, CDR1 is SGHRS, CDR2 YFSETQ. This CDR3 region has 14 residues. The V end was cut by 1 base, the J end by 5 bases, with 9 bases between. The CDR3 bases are TGCGCCAGCAGCTTGACAGGGCGAACCGGGGAGCTGTTTTTT. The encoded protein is CASSLTGRTGELFF.

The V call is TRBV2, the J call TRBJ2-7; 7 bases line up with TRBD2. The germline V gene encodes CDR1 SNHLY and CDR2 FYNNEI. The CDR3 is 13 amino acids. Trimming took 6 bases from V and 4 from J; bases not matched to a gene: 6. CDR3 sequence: CASRGPGRYEQYF. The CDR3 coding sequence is TGTGCCAGCAGGGGACCCGGGAGGTACGAGCAGTACTTC.

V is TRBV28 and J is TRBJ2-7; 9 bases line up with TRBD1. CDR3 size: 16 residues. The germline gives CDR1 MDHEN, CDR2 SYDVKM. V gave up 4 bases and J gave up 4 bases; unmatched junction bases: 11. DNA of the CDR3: TGTGCCAGCAGTTCCGGTCCCGGGACAGGGCTTTACGAGCAGTACTTC. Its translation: CASSSGPGTGLYEQYF.

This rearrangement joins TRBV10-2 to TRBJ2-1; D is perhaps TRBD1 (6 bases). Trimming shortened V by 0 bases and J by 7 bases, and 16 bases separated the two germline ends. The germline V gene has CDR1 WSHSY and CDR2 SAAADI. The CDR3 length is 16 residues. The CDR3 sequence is CASSESWQGLGNEQFF. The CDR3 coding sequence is TGCGCCAGCAGTGAGTCTTGGCAGGGGCTGGGGAATGAGCAGTTCTTC.

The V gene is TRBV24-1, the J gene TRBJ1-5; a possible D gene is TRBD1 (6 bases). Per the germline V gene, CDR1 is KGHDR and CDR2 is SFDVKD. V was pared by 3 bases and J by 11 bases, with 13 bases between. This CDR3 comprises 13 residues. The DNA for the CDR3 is TGTGCCACCAGTGATAGGGACAAAACAGCCCAGCATTTT. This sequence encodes CATSDRDKTAQHF.

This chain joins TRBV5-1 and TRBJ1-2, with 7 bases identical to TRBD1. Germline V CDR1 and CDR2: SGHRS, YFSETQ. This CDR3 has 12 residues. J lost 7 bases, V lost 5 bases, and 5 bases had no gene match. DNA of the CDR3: TGCGCCAGCAGACCCGACAGGGCTGGCTACACCTTC. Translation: CASRPDRAGYTF. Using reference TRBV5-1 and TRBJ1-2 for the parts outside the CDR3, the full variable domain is KAGVTQTPRYLIKTRGQQVTLSCSPISGHRSVSWYQQTPGQGLQFLFEYFSETQRNKGNFPGRFSGRQFSNSRSEMNVSTLELGDSALYLCASRPDRAGYTFGSGTRLTVV.

The CDR3 reads CSVARTSAQGELFF. CDR3 DNA sequence: TGCAGCGTTGCCCGGACTAGCGCGCAAGGGGAGCTGTTTTTT. The gene calls are TRBV29-1 and TRBJ2-2, with 9 bases lining up with TRBD2. The CDR3 has 14 residues. V trimming: 4 bases; J trimming: 8 bases; junction bases outside the gene matches: 8. The germline V gene encodes CDR1 SQVTM and CDR2 ANQGSEA.

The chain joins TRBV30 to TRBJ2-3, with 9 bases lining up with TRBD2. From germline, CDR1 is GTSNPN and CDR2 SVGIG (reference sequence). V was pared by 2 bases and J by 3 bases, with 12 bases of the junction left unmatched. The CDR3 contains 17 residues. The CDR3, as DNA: TGTGCCTGGAGTATCGAGGGAATAGCGGGGGCAACAGATACGCAGTATTTT. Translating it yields CAWSIEGIAGATDTQYF. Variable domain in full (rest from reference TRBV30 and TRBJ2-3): SQTIHQWPATLVQPVGSPLSLECTVEGTSNPNLYWYRQAAGRGLQLLFYSVGIGQISSEVPQNLSASRPQDRQFILSSKKLLLSDSGFYLCAWSIEGIAGATDTQYFGPGTRLTVL.

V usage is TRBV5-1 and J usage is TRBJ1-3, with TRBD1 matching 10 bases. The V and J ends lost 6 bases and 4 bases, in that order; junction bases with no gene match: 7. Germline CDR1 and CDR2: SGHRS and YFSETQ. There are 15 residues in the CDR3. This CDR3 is CASTATGGEGNTIYF. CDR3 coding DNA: TGCGCCAGCACCGCGACAGGGGGCGAAGGAAACACCATATATTTT.

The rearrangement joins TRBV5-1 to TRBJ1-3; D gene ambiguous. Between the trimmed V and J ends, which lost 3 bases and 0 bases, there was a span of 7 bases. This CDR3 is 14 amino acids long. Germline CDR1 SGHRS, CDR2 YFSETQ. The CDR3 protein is CASSSPGSGNTIYF. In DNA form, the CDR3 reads TGCGCCAGCAGCTCACCGGGCTCTGGAAACACCATATATTTT.

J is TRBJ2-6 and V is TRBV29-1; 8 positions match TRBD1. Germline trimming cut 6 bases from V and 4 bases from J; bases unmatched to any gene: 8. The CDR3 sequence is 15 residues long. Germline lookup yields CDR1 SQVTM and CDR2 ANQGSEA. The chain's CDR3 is CSVVDRAPGANVLTF. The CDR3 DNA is TGCAGCGTCGTGGACAGGGCCCCGGGGGCCAACGTCCTGACTTTC.

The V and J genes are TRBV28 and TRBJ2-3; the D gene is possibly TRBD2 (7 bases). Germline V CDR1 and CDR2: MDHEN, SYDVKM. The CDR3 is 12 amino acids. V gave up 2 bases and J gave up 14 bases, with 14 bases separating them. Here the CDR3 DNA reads TGTGCCAGCAGTTTAACGGGGGGCCGGCTGTATTTT. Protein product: CASSLTGGRLYF.

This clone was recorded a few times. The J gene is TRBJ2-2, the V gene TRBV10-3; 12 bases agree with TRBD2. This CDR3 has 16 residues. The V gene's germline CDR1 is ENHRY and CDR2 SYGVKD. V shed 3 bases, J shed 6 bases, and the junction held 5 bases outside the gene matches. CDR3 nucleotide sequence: TGTGCCATCAGTGATCTAGCGGGGGGGCCTTCCGGGGAGCTGTTTTTT. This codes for CAISDLAGGPSGELFF.

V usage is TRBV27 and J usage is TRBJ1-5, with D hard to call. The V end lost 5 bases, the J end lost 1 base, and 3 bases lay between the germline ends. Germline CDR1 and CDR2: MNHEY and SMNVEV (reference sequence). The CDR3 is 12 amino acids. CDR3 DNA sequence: TGTGCCAGCAGTCAGAGCAATCAGCCCCAGCATTTT. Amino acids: CASSQSNQPQHF.

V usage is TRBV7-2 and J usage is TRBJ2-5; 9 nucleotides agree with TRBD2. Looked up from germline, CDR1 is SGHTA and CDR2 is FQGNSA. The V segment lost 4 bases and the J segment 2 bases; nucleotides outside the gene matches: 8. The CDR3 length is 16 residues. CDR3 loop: CASSSQPSGAQETQYF. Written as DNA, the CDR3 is TGTGCCAGCAGCTCCCAACCTAGCGGGGCGCAAGAGACCCAGTACTTC.

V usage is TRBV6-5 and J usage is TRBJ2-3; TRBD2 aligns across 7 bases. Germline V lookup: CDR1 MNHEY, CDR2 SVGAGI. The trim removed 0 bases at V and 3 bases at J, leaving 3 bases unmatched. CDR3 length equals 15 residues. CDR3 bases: TGTGCCAGCAGTTACTCGGTGCGGGGGACAGATACGCAGTATTTT. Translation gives CASSYSVRGTDTQYF.

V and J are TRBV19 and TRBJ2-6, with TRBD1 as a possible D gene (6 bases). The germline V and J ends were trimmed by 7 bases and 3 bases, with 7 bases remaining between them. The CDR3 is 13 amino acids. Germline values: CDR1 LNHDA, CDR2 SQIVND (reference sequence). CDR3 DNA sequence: TGTGCCAGTAACAGGGATGGGGCCAACGTCCTGACTTTC. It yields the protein CASNRDGANVLTF.

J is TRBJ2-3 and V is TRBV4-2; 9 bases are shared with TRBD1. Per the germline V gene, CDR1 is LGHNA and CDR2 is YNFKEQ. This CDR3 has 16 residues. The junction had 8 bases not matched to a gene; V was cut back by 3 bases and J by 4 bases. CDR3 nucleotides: TGTGCCAGCAGCCAGGAACAGGGGGCCGGGGCAGATACGCAGTATTTT. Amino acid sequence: CASSQEQGAGADTQYF.

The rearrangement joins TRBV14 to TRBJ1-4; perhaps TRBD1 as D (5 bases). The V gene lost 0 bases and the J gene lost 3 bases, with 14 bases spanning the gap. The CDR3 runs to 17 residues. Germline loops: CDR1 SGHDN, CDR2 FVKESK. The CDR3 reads CASSQDWRGVANEKLFF. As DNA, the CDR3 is TGTGCCAGCAGCCAAGATTGGCGGGGGGTGGCTAATGAAAAACTGTTTTTT.